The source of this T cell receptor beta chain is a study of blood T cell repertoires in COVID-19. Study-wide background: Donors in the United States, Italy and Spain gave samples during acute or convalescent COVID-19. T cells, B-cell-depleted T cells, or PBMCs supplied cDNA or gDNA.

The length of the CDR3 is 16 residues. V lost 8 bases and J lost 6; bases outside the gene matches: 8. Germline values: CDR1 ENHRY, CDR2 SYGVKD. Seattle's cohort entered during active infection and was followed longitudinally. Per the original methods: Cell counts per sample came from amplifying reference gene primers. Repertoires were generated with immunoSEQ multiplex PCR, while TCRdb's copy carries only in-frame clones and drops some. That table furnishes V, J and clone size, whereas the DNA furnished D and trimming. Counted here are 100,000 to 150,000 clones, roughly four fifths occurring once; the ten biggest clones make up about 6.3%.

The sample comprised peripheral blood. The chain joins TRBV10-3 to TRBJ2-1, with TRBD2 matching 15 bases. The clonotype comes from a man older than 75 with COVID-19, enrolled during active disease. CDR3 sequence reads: CAIGGLAGGLSNEQFF. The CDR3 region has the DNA TGTGCCATCGGGGGACTAGCGGGAGGCCTGTCCAATGAGCAGTTCTTC.